The TCR beta chain under discussion was sequenced for a study of blood T cell repertoires in COVID-19 (dated by TCRdb to between 2020 and 2021). General notes on the study: Recovered participants in ImmuneRACE Cohort 3 were defined as having two consecutive negative NP/OP PCR tests, clearance from a healthcare professional, or resolution of symptoms. Samples covering the acute and convalescent phases of COVID-19 were provided by collaborators in the United States, Italy and Spain. The material from the prospective study consisted of cDNA or gDNA derived from T cells, B-cell-depleted T cells, or PBMCs. Subjects who had been exposed to COVID-19, were actively infected with it, or had recovered from it provided the deeply sampled blood TCRbeta repertoires that made up the dataset. A freely available public database, intended as a resource for researchers studying the immune response to SARS-CoV-2, is where the repertoires were released. The samples were drawn from the first 160 participants of the ongoing ImmuneRACE study and from 1,254 subjects provided by 6 global collaborators. Sample metadata almost always included a de-identified subject ID, COVID-19 status, age in years and sex. Where available, HLA class I and class II types were taken from metadata supplied by the sample provider and were not determined by assay-based typing. The investigation overall reported the following: The amount of clinical and demographic metadata varied by source and participant and was provided uncurated.

Measured from the cysteine to the phenylalanine, the CDR3 is 13 residues long. Only the CDR3 DNA stays, 39 bases, in frame from base 1. Per the germline V gene, KGHSH is the CDR1 and LQKENI is the CDR2. V loses 5 bases, J loses 5 bases, and the germline ends lie 12 bases apart. Participants in the prospective study were enrolled through a virtual design, were aged roughly 18 to 95 years, and lived in 20 to 30 United States geographic areas. Cohort assignment in the prospective study relied on participant-reported clinical history from a screening survey and a study questionnaire. Mobile phlebotomists in the prospective study collected whole blood, serum and a nasopharyngeal or oropharyngeal swab from every participant. Participants in the prospective study had the option to provide additional blood draws and questionnaires over a roughly two-month period. Blood samples from the prospective study were shipped frozen or at room temperature prior to DNA extraction.

About this clone itself: Its antigen remains undetermined. No much larger clone exists at a distance of one base, and base qualities are not known.

The immunoSEQ Assay, a bias-controlled multiplex PCR, was used to amplify TCRbeta CDR3 regions from genomic DNA. On the study's bioinformatics: The number of nucleated cells in each sample was estimated by amplification of reference gene primers within the assay. Sequence reads were collapsed and filtered to measure the absolute abundance of every unique TCRbeta CDR3 rearrangement. For each sample, productive Simpson clonality was calculated by taking the square root of Simpson's diversity index across productive rearrangements. The table was pulled from immuneACCESS by TCRdb, which kept in-frame rearrangements only. Such tables lose some clones; where checked, under half of the loss comes from unresolved V genes, and the rest has no known cause. V and J calls plus clone size are reproduced from that table; the DNA served to infer D and trimming. The sample profile shows about 170,000 clones; 70% to 80% of them were found once. The top ten hold 15% to 20% of the sample.

The sequence was obtained from a woman aged 70-85 years in a cohort exposed to, infected with or recovered from COVID-19 (not recorded which). Sequencing used PBMCs or T cells enriched from blood (not recorded which). This chain is built from TRBV18 and TRBJ2-5, with TRBD2 perhaps the D gene, on 5 matching bases. The encoded CDR3 is CASSSIPGETQYF. The nucleotide sequence is given as TGTGCCAGCTCATCTATTCCGGGGGAGACCCAGTACTTC. Here the CDR3 is joined to the reference TRBV18 and TRBJ2-5 genes, and the full variable domain is: NAGVMQNPRHLVRRRGQEARLRCSPMKGHSHVYWYRQLPEEGLKFMVYLQKENIIDESGMPKERFSAEFPKEGPSILRIQQVVRGDSAAYFCASSSIPGETQYFGPGTRLLVL.